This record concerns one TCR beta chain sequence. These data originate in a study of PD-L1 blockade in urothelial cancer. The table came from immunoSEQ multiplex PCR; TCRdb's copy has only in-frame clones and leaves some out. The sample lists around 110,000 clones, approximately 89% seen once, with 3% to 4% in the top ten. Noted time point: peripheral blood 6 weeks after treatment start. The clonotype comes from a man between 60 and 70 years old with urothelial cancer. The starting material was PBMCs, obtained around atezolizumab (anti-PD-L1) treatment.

CDR3 DNA: TGTGCCAGCAGTTACTCGGGGGGGCGGGAGCAGTTCTTC. It encodes CASSYSGGREQFF. The chain is built from TRBV6-5 and TRBJ2-1; perhaps TRBD2 as D (7 bases). V lost 0 bases and J 10 bases, leaving 10 bases between the germline ends. The CDR3 consists of 13 residues. The germline V gene has CDR1 MNHEY and CDR2 SVGAGI.